Given below is one T cell receptor beta chain in context. Antigen specificity is unknown. This sample's time point: week 35, safety follow-up. The content of each vaccine dose was 300 ug of mutant IDH1 20-mer peptide, and topical imiquimod accompanied it. This CDR3 has 14 amino acids. V was clipped by 3 bases and J by 0 bases, with 9 bases between them. CDR1 and CDR2 (germline): SQVTM, ANQGSEA. The assay was immunoSEQ multiplex PCR, and TCRdb's table has in-frame clones only and misses some. The sample contains roughly 49,000 clones, almost 95% of which appear only once. This record comes from a study of a mutant IDH1 vaccine in newly diagnosed glioma. Study at large: Vaccine administration was initiated 4-6 weeks following radiotherapy alone, or with temozolomide cycles. Antecedent treatment encompassed radiotherapy, temozolomide, or their combination; the majority received both. In the visit schedule, V12 fell in week 35, while V13 fell in week 47.

General study results and limits: Detectable vaccine-induced immune responses arose in 80% to 95% of patients.

The sample in question was PBMCs, obtained from a glioma patient whose treatment included an IDH1 peptide vaccine. The rearrangement joins TRBV29-1 to TRBJ1-3; tentatively, D is TRBD1 (5 bases). The receptor comes from a man in his fifties or sixties with glioma. For the CDR3, the DNA is TGCAGCGTTGACGAAAGGGGCTCTGGAAACACCATATATTTT. This translates into CSVDERGSGNTIYF.